The 10 T cell receptor beta chains listed next were all sequenced from one sample in a study of T-cell reconstitution after alpha-beta-depleted transplantation in children (dated by TCRdb to 2016 to 2017). The library was made by PCR. TCRdb lists the instrument as Illumina HiSeq 2500. To normalize quantification of the TCRbeta repertoire, the TCR libraries were built with molecular barcoding that relied on unique molecular identifiers. The public sequencing data were trimmed at Q25 with fastp and processed into clonotypes with MiXCR by TCRdb, which kept only in-frame beta chains. Merged by CDR3 protein, the rows form single entries marked with the most common genes and DNA. The sample table shows 750,000 to 950,000 distinct CDR3 sequences, and roughly 15% are seen once. Together, the top ten hold roughly 5% of the sample. The treatment or condition label of this sample denotes: allogeneic hematopoietic cell transplantation with graft depleted of TCRalphabeta T cells and CD19 B cells.

The specimen was PBMCs, mostly from graft donor cells, collected 360 days after TCRalphabeta/CD19-depleted stem cell transplant. These receptors all stem from a male patient under 18 who had a stem cell transplant for acute lymphoblastic leukemia, so the T cells may come from the graft donor.

This clonotype appeared many times. The chain is built from TRBV24-1 and TRBJ2-1, with a tentative D call TRBD2 (6 bases). Germline-derived CDR1 and CDR2 are KGHDR and SFDVKD. Trimming stripped 8 bases from V and 6 bases from J, with 13 bases between. There are 13 residues in the CDR3. CDR3 region: CATTASVGNEQFF. CDR3 DNA sequence: TGTGCCACCACGGCTAGCGTGGGCAATGAGCAGTTCTTC.

The genes are TRBV28 and TRBJ1-6; 10 bases align to TRBD1. The germline V gene encodes CDR1 MDHEN and CDR2 SYDVKM. V gave up 4 bases and J gave up 5 bases; unmatched junction bases: 2. There are 15 residues in the CDR3. For the CDR3, the DNA is TGTGCCAGCAGTTGGGGACAGGGGAATAATTCACCCCTCCACTTT. Residues: CASSWGQGNNSPLHF. Using reference TRBV28 and TRBJ1-6 for the parts outside the CDR3, the full variable domain is DVKVTQSSRYLVKRTGEKVFLECVQDMDHENMFWYRQDPGLGLRLIYFSYDVKMKEKGDIPEGYSVSREKKERFSLILESASTNQTSMYLCASSWGQGNNSPLHFGNGTRLTVT.

This clonotype was counted many times. The rearrangement links TRBV20-1 to TRBJ1-5, with D possibly TRBD1 on 6 matching bases. The CDR3 is 14 amino acids. The germline V and J ends were trimmed by 5 bases and 2 bases, with 13 bases remaining between them. Germline values: CDR1 DFQATT, CDR2 SNEGSKA (reference sequence). The CDR3 is CSAATGARNQPQHF. CDR3 nucleotide sequence: TGCAGTGCTGCCACGGGGGCCCGCAATCAGCCCCAGCATTTT.

The rearrangement joins TRBV29-1 to TRBJ2-7; TRBD1 is a possible D gene (6 bases). The length of the CDR3 is 16 residues. The V end lost 0 bases, the J end lost 1 base, and 16 bases lay between the germline ends. Per the germline V gene, CDR1 is SQVTM and CDR2 is ANQGSEA. The CDR3 nucleotides read TGCAGCGTTGAAGACCCCCTCGGCAGGGGTTCCTACGAGCAGTACTTC. Translating gives CSVEDPLGRGSYEQYF.

This clonotype was recorded a few times. This chain links TRBV5-1 with TRBJ2-1, with TRBD2 identical over 13 bases. Germline V gives CDR1 SGHRS, CDR2 YFSETQ. The CDR3 extends over 17 amino acids. Losses at the gene ends were 4 bases for V and 4 bases for J; bases not matched to a gene: 8. Here the CDR3 reads CASSPGTSGIPYNEQFF. The CDR3 DNA is TGCGCCAGCAGCCCAGGGACTAGCGGGATACCTTACAATGAGCAGTTCTTC.

This clonotype was detected only a few times. V is TRBV12-3 or TRBV12-4 and J is TRBJ2-1, with 8 bases identical to TRBD2. The CDR3 contains 16 residues. V lost 5 bases, J lost 5 bases, and 11 bases stayed unmatched. Here the CDR3 reads CASSPTGTRLNNEQFF. For the CDR3, the DNA is TGTGCCAGCAGTCCAACAGGGACTAGACTCAACAATGAGCAGTTCTTC.

This clonotype was seen a few times. The chain combines TRBV18 with TRBJ2-7; D perhaps matches TRBD2 (6 bases). The V and J ends lost 1 base and 3 bases respectively, with 13 bases between them. Germline CDR1 is KGHSH and CDR2 is LQKENI. This CDR3 contains 15 residues. CDR3 DNA sequence: TGTGCCAGCTCACCACGGGCGGGATCAGGCTACGAGCAGTACTTC. Protein sequence: CASSPRAGSGYEQYF.

This clonotype occurred many times. The genes are TRBV20-1 and TRBJ2-1; possibly TRBD1 for D (6 bases). The CDR3 runs 12 residues. The V gene lost 6 bases and the J gene lost 5 bases, with 11 bases spanning the gap. The germline V gene has CDR1 DFQATT and CDR2 SNEGSKA (reference sequence). DNA of the CDR3: TGCAGTGCCCGGGGACACCACAATGAGCAGTTCTTC. Protein: CSARGHHNEQFF.

This clonotype was found a few times. The rearrangement links TRBV6-1 to TRBJ1-2; D might be TRBD1 (6 bases). Between the trimmed V and J ends, which lost 4 bases and 4 bases, there was a span of 16 bases. The CDR3 has 15 amino acids. Per germline, CDR1 MNHNS and CDR2 SASEGT. CDR3 DNA sequence: TGTGCCAGCAGTGCCCTGGGGGGGGCTGGCTATGGCTACACCTTC. Amino acids: CASSALGGAGYGYTF.

V and J are TRBV6-5 and TRBJ2-3, with D unresolved. Per germline, CDR1 MNHEY and CDR2 SVGAGI. The CDR3 covers 17 residues. V lost 2 bases, J lost 0 bases, and 15 bases lay in between. CDR3 bases: TGTGCCAGCAGTTACGATATCGGGCGAGCTAGCACAGATACGCAGTATTTT. This encodes CASSYDIGRASTDTQYF.